Listed below are T cell receptor beta chains from one sample, sequenced in a study of blood T cell repertoires in COVID-19. Clones were read by immunoSEQ multiplex PCR, and TCRdb kept only the in-frame ones, dropping some. The sample holds under 250,000 clones, roughly 84% seen once. The sample was peripheral blood. These receptor sequences come from a man aged 50 to 59 with active or convalescent COVID-19. CDR3s include the opening cysteine and the closing phenylalanine or tryptophan. D genes are given only for firm matches. Clone sizes are given selectively: once, few, many, or a class where the clone is expanded.

>-|TRBV10-2|TRBJ1-6|-
TGCGCCAGCAGTGCGGGGGATTCACCCCTCCACTTT
CASSAGDSPLHF
>TRBD1|TRBV5-1|TRBJ2-5|-
TGCGCCAGCAGCGGGACAGATGGAGAGACCCAGTACTTC
CASSGTDGETQYF
>-|TRBV25-1|TRBJ1-3|-
TGTGCCAGCAGTGAATTTACAGGAGACTCTGGAAACACCATATATTTT
CASSEFTGDSGNTIYF
>TRBD1|TRBV4-1|TRBJ1-5|-
TGCGCCAGCAGCCAACATGAAGCAGGGGGCCATCAGCCCCAGCATTTT
CASSQHEAGGHQPQHF
>-|TRBV18|TRBJ1-1|-
TGTGCCAGCTCACCATCAGGAAACACTGAAGCTTTCTTT
CASSPSGNTEAFF
>-|TRBV6-2/TRBV6-3|TRBJ2-3|-
TGTGCCAGCAGTTGGGGGCCTAGCACAGATACGCAGTATTTT
CASSWGPSTDTQYF
>TRBD1|TRBV2|TRBJ1-4|-
TGTGCCAGCAGTGTAGGACAGGGACGGCGAGAAAAACTGTTTTTT
CASSVGQGRREKLFF
>-|TRBV7-9|TRBJ1-4|-
TGTGCCAGCAGCTTCCCTCCCACTAATGAAAAACTGTTTTTT
CASSFPPTNEKLFF
>TRBD2|TRBV7-8|TRBJ2-3|-
TGTGCCAGCAGCGCCAGACTAGCGGGGAACACAGATACGCAGTATTTT
CASSARLAGNTDTQYF
>-|TRBV6-2/TRBV6-3|TRBJ1-1|-
TGTGCCAGCAGTTACAGACAAATCATGAACACTGAAGCTTTCTTT
CASSYRQIMNTEAFF
>TRBD2|TRBV11-2|TRBJ2-5|-
TGTGCCAGCAGCTTAGGGACTAGCGGGGGGGCAAGAGAGACCCAGTACTTC
CASSLGTSGGARETQYF
>TRBD2|TRBV5-1|TRBJ2-3|-
TGCGCCAGCAGCTTATTACCGGGACTAGCGGAGACAAACACAGATACGCAGTATTTT
CASSLLPGLAETNTDTQYF
>TRBD2|TRBV5-6|TRBJ2-1|-
TGTGCCAGCAGCGCCGGCGGCCCTAGCGGGGTCTACTACAATGAGCAGTTCTTC
CASSAGGPSGVYYNEQFF
>TRBD2|TRBV7-9|TRBJ2-7|-
TGTGCCAGCAGCTTAGGTAGCGGGGGCTCCTACGAGCAGTACTTC
CASSLGSGGSYEQYF
>TRBD2|TRBV24-1|TRBJ2-5|-
TGTGCCACCAGTGACCCAGCGGGGGGTACGGAGACCCAGTACTTC
CATSDPAGGTETQYF
>-|TRBV19|TRBJ1-5|few
TGTGCCAGTAGTATAGCGGGTGCTCTCTTTAGCAATCAGCCCCAGCATTTT
CASSIAGALFSNQPQHF
>-|TRBV30|TRBJ2-7|-
TGTGCCTGGAGTTCTGGAGGGTACGAGCAGTACTTC
CAWSSGGYEQYF
>TRBD2|TRBV28|TRBJ2-2|-
TGTGCCAGCACCGCCGGGGCGGGGGTAGGCGGGGAGCTGTTTTTT
CASTAGAGVGGELFF
>-|TRBV6-6|TRBJ1-4|-
TGTGCCAGCAGTCCGAGGGCCCCTAAATGGGAAAAACTGTTTTTT
CASSPRAPKWEKLFF
>-|TRBV4-1|TRBJ2-7|-
TGCGCCAGCAGCCCAGGAGGAGGGAGGGGGGCTACCTACGAGCAGTACTTC
CASSPGGGRGATYEQYF
>-|TRBV5-1|TRBJ2-5|-
TGCGCCAGCAGCTTGGGGACAGTCCAAGAGACCCAGTACTTC
CASSLGTVQETQYF
>TRBD1|TRBV27|TRBJ1-6|-
TGTGCCAGCAGTCAACAGGGGTTTAATTCACCCCTCCACTTT
CASSQQGFNSPLHF
>TRBD2|TRBV5-4|TRBJ2-1|-
TGTGCCAGCAGCTTGGGGACTAGCGGACGTTTCTCCTACAATGAGCAGTTCTTC
CASSLGTSGRFSYNEQFF
>TRBD1|TRBV18|TRBJ2-5|-
TGTGCCAGCTCACCTATTGCCGGGACAGGGGGCCTGGAAGAGACCCAGTACTTC
CASSPIAGTGGLEETQYF
>TRBD2|TRBV5-1|TRBJ2-3|-
TGCGCCAGCAGCTCCCTAGCGGGAGCGGAGTATACGCAGTATTTT
CASSSLAGAEYTQYF
>-|TRBV6-6|TRBJ1-2|few
TGTGCCATCCGAGCGGGGGCGGACTATGGCTACACCTTC
CAIRAGADYGYTF
>-|TRBV13|TRBJ1-3|-
TGTGCCAGCAGCGCAAACGACAGGGGAAACACCATATATTTT
CASSANDRGNTIYF